This T cell receptor beta chain comes out of a study of shared clonotypes between healthy human individuals. The CDR3 is 13 amino acids. V shed 7 bases, J shed 6 bases, and the junction held 9 bases outside the gene matches. The V gene's germline CDR1 is SNHLY and CDR2 FYNNEI. Sequencing was performed with immunoSEQ multiplex PCR; in TCRdb, only in-frame clones are kept and a portion is missing. The sample holds 1.4 million or so clones, approximately 98.5% seen once. Sequencing was performed on naive CD4+ T cells sorted from blood. Subset of the sample: CD45RA+ positively selected. The sequence was collected from a man younger than 40 in good health. The rearrangement links TRBV2 to TRBJ2-7; 7 positions agree with TRBD2. The CDR3 is CASTITSGGEQYF. For the CDR3, the DNA is TGTGCCAGCACCATAACATCGGGGGGCGAGCAGTACTTC.